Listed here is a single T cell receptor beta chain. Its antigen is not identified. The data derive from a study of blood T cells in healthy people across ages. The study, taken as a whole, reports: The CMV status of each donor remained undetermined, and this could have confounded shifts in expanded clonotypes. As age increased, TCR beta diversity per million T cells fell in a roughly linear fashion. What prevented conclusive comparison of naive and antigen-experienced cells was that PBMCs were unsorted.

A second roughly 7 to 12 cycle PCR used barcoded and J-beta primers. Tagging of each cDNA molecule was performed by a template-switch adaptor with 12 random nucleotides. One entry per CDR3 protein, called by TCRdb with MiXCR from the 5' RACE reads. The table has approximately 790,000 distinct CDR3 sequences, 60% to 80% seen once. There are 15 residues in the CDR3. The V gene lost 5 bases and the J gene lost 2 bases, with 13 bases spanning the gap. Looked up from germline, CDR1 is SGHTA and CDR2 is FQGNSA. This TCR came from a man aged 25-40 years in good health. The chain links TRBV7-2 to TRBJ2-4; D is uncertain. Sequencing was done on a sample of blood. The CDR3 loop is CASSEGSWSKNIQYF. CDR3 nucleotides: TGTGCCAGCAGCGAAGGTAGTTGGTCCAAAAACATTCAGTACTTC.